This T cell receptor (beta chain) originates from a study of graft-versus-host responses after intestinal transplantation. Overall study: Those transplanted obtained multivisceral, liver-intestinal, or isolated intestinal grafts. Once they had received anti-thymocyte globulin induction, all recipients took tacrolimus and steroids for approximately 3 years.

The CDR3 runs 13 residues. The V gene lost 3 bases and the J gene lost 6 bases, with 6 bases spanning the gap. Germline-derived CDR1 and CDR2 are MGHRA and YSYEKL. The study's findings and limits: Association was observed between peak circulating GvH clone levels and early post-transplant HvG declines. GvH clones appeared in recipient marrow, some first in ileum or blood.

Points on this clone: Its antigen remains unknown.

Sequenced by immunoSEQ multiplex PCR; TCRdb stores in-frame clones only, minus some. The profile shows about 92,000 clones, around 83% of them singletons. The receptor's source is a human donor who received an intestinal transplant. Material: unstimulated CD8+ T cells sorted from spleen or lymph node cells, obtained before intestinal transplant. V usage is TRBV4-1 and J usage is TRBJ1-6; no firm D call. CDR3 nucleotides: TGCGCCAGCAGCCAGAATTTTAATTCACCCCTCCACTTT. This translates into CASSQNFNSPLHF.